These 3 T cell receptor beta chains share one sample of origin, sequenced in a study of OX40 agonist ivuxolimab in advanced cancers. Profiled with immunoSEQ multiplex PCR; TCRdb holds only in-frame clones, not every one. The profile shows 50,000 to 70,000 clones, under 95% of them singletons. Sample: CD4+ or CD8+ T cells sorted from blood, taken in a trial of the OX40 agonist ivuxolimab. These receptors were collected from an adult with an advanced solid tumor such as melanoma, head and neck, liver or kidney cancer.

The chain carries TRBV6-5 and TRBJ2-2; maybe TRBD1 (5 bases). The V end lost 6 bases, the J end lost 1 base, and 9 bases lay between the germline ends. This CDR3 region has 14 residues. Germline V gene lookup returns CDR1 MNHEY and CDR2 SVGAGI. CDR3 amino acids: CASRLTGNTGELFF. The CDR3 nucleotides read TGTGCCAGCAGGCTTACAGGGAACACCGGGGAGCTGTTTTTT.

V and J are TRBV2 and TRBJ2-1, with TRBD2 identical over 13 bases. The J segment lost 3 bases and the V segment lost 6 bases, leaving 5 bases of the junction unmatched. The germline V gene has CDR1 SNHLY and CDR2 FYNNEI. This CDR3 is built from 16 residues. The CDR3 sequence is CASSQGLAGVYNEQFF. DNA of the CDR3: TGTGCCAGCAGCCAAGGACTAGCGGGAGTCTACAATGAGCAGTTCTTC. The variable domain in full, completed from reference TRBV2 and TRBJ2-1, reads EPEVTQTPSHQVTQMGQEVILRCVPISNHLYFYWYRQILGQKVEFLVSFYNNEISEKSEIFDDQFSVERPDGSNFTLKIRSTKLEDSAMYFCASSQGLAGVYNEQFFGPGTRLTVL.

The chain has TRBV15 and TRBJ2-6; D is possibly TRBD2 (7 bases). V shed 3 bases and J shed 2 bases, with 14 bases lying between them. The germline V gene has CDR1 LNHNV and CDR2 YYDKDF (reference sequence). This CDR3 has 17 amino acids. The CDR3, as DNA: TGTGCCACCAGCAGTTTCTGGGGGGGCACTGGGGCCAACGTCCTGACTTTC. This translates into CATSSFWGGTGANVLTF.